This T cell receptor beta chain was observed in a study of human T cells and chemical hapten exposure. In the study overall: Investigators sensitized around 2 cm by around 2 cm of upper inner arm skin with 2% DPC.

Germline loops: CDR1 SEHNR, CDR2 FQNEAQ (reference sequence). The CDR3 length is 14 residues. The germline V and J ends were trimmed by 7 bases and 7 bases, with 14 bases remaining between them. The time point was: patch test 2, 6 weeks after DPC sensitization. Treatment: therapeutic diphenylcyclopropenone sensitization with weekly scalp DPC. This clonotype was seen ten or more times. MiXCR was run by TCRdb on the RACE reads, yielding one entry per CDR3 protein. Of some 44,000 distinct CDR3 sequences in the sample, approximately 9% were seen once. The rearrangement uses TRBV7-9 and TRBJ1-6; D gene uncertain. The material was whole blood, obtained in connection with sensitization to the hapten diphenylcyclopropenone (DPC). The clonotype was recovered from a woman aged 40 to 50 with alopecia areata. Some clones in this sample may be carry-over from other donors' samples. The CDR3 spells CASNGHMENSPLHF. CDR3 in DNA: TGTGCCAGCAACGGGCATATGGAGAATTCACCCCTCCACTTT. Drawing the rest from reference TRBV7-9 and TRBJ1-6, the complete variable domain is DTGVSQNPRHKITKRGQNVTFRCDPISEHNRLYWYRQTLGQGPEFLTYFQNEAQLEKSRLLSDRFSAERPKGSFSTLEIQRTEQGDSAMYLCASNGHMENSPLHFGNGTRLTVT.